The sequence of this TCR beta chain was determined in a study of cytomegalovirus exposure and HLA in healthy donors. Per germline, CDR1 MNHNY and CDR2 SVGAGI (reference sequence). The CDR3 has 14 amino acids. The V end lost 6 bases, the J end lost 4 bases, and 12 bases lay between the germline ends. This PCR relied on a set of 60 Vbeta primers and 13 Jbeta primers. The repertoire was sequenced with immunoSEQ multiplex PCR; TCRdb's copy has only in-frame clones and lacks some. The repertoire has approximately 160,000 clones, about 80% of them found once; the top ten carry roughly 10%. The sequencing sample was made of PBMCs. The chain couples TRBV6-6 to TRBJ2-2; D gene ambiguous. The clonotype comes from a man aged 18 to 29 in good health and CMV-seropositive. The CDR3 is CASSPPGGTGELFF. The CDR3 nucleotides read TGTGCCAGCAGCCCCCCGGGTGGCACCGGGGAGCTGTTTTTT.